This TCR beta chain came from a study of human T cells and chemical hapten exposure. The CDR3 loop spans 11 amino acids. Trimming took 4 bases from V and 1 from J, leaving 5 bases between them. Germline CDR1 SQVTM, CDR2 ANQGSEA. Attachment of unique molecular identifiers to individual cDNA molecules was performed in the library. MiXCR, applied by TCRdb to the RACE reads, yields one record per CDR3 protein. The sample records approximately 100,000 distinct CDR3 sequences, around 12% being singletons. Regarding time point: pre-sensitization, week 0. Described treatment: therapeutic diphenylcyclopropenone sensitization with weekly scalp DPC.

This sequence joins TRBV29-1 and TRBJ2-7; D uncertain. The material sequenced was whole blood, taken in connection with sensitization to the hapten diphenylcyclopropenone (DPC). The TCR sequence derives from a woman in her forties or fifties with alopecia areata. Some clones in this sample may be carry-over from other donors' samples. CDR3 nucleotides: TGCAGCGTTGTACTATCCTACGAGCAGTACTTC. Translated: CSVVLSYEQYF.